The present TCR beta chain was sequenced within a study of OX40 agonist ivuxolimab in advanced cancers. This CDR3 contains 14 residues. V was cut by 4 bases and J by 3 bases, with 13 bases left in between. Germline V gene data show CDR1 as MNHNS and CDR2 as SASEGT. This table comes from immunoSEQ multiplex PCR, and its TCRdb copy is limited to in-frame clones, with some not included. Here the sample spans more than 25,000 clones, about 84% being singletons. In its sample, this clone ranks as medium-sized. This specimen was CD4+ or CD8+ T cells sorted from blood, taken in a trial of the OX40 agonist ivuxolimab. The chain employs TRBV6-1 and TRBJ2-7; D is unresolved. The sequence derives from an adult with an advanced solid tumor such as melanoma, head and neck, liver or kidney cancer. The CDR3 reads CASSGHLIGYEQYF. The CDR3 DNA reads as TGTGCCAGCAGTGGTCACTTGATCGGCTACGAGCAGTACTTC.